One sample yielded the 18 T cell receptor beta chains listed below, sequenced in a study of blood T cell repertoires in COVID-19. Clones were sequenced by immunoSEQ multiplex PCR, and TCRdb holds only the in-frame ones, with some missing. The sample has some 100,000 clones; approximately 82% are singletons. Material for sequencing was peripheral blood. All receptors derive from a man in his fifties or sixties with active or convalescent COVID-19.

V is TRBV24-1 and J is TRBJ2-7; 9 nucleotides line up with TRBD1. The junction had 3 bases not matched to a gene; V was cut back by 1 base and J by 3 bases. Germline V gene data show CDR1 as KGHDR and CDR2 as SFDVKD. The CDR3 has 15 amino acids. The CDR3 loop is CATSDLQGANYEQYF. The CDR3 DNA sequence: TGTGCCACCAGTGATTTACAGGGGGCCAACTACGAGCAGTACTTC.

This rearrangement joins TRBV7-8 to TRBJ2-6; tentatively, D is TRBD1 (5 bases). Per germline, CDR1 SGHVS and CDR2 FQNEAQ. Trimming took off 5 bases at V and 0 bases at J, with 14 bases between the two ends. CDR3 length: 17 residues. CDR3 bases: TGTGCCAGCAGCAGAAGACAGAGTAGCTCTGGGGCCAACGTCCTGACTTTC. Its translation: CASSRRQSSSGANVLTF.

In this sample, this clone turned up once. The V and J genes are TRBV18 and TRBJ2-2, with 7 bases fitting TRBD1. CDR1 is KGHSH and CDR2 is LQKENI in the germline V gene. This CDR3 has 14 residues. The V segment lost 8 bases and the J segment 1 base; nucleotides outside the gene matches: 4. The CDR3 loop reads CASLRQGNTGELFF. CDR3 nucleotide sequence: TGTGCCAGCCTTCGACAGGGGAACACCGGGGAGCTGTTTTTT.

V usage is TRBV2 and J usage is TRBJ1-6, with 8 bases matching TRBD1. The junction had 4 bases not matched to a gene; V was cut back by 5 bases and J by 7 bases. The CDR3 is 14 amino acids. CDR1 is SNHLY, CDR2 FYNNEI, per germline. The CDR3 DNA is TGTGCCAGCAGTAACAGGGGGTTCAATTCACCCCTCCACTTT. The encoded protein is CASSNRGFNSPLHF.

This clone appeared a few times. The genes are TRBV19 and TRBJ2-2, with D tentatively TRBD2 (5 bases). The CDR3 loop spans 16 amino acids. V was cut by 3 bases and J by 7 bases, with 18 bases left in between. Germline-derived CDR1 and CDR2 are LNHDA and SQIVND (reference sequence). The CDR3 bases are TGTGCCAGTAGTATTAAGTTGTTCGGGGTTATCGGGGAGCTGTTTTTT. Translating it yields CASSIKLFGVIGELFF.

The chain employs TRBV27 and TRBJ1-2; D remains ambiguous. Trimming took 6 bases from V and 4 from J, leaving 18 bases between them. The CDR3 runs to 15 residues. Germline assignment: CDR1 MNHEY and CDR2 SMNVEV (reference sequence). The CDR3 DNA is TGTGCCAGCAGCCGCCAGCAGCGAGGAATCTATGGCTACACCTTC. Amino acids: CASSRQQRGIYGYTF.

This clone was recorded at least ten times. The chain uses TRBV30 and TRBJ1-5; no firm D call. The CDR3 spans 11 residues. Germline V CDR1 and CDR2: GTSNPN, SVGIG (reference sequence). Trimming removed 0 bases from V and 8 bases from J, with 5 bases in between. As DNA, the CDR3 is TGTGCCTGGAGTGTAGGAGAGCCCCAGCATTTT. It is translated as CAWSVGEPQHF.

The CDR3 spells CASSGGTGEETQYF. Written as DNA, the CDR3 is TGTGCCAGCTCAGGCGGGACAGGGGAAGAGACCCAGTACTTC. V and J are TRBV18 and TRBJ2-5; TRBD1 aligns across 10 bases. This CDR3 spans 14 amino acids. Per germline, CDR1 KGHSH and CDR2 LQKENI. J lost 3 bases, V lost 5 bases, and 3 bases had no gene match.

This chain joins TRBV1 and TRBJ2-7; TRBD2, the D gene given by the table, was not confirmed from the DNA. TRBV1 is a listed pseudogene. The CDR3 spans 13 residues. CDR3 region: CTSSHSRGTEQYF. The CDR3 DNA follows: TGCACCAGCAGCCACTCGCGGGGCACCGAGCAGTACTTC.

The chain uses TRBV28 and TRBJ2-5; 9 bases fit TRBD2. The CDR3 is made up of 13 amino acids. V lost 7 bases and J lost 6; bases outside the gene matches: 6. From germline, CDR1 is MDHEN and CDR2 SYDVKM. The CDR3 region is CASTGGGVKTQYF. CDR3 bases: TGTGCCAGCACCGGCGGGGGGGTGAAGACCCAGTACTTC.

The chain couples TRBV18 to TRBJ2-1; TRBD1 matches 8 bases. Per germline, CDR1 KGHSH and CDR2 LQKENI. V was pared by 6 bases and J by 9 bases, with 13 bases of the junction left unmatched. This CDR3 has 15 residues. The CDR3 region is CASSQQGARYGEQFF. Here the CDR3 DNA reads TGTGCCAGCTCTCAGCAGGGGGCCCGCTACGGTGAGCAGTTCTTC.

The chain is built from TRBV7-9 and TRBJ2-4; no clear D. Trimming removed 0 bases at V and 12 bases at J, with 12 bases between. The V gene's germline CDR1 is SEHNR and CDR2 FQNEAQ (reference sequence). CDR3 length: 13 residues. CDR3 DNA sequence: TGTGCCAGCAGCTTAGCGGGCCAGAAACCTCAGTACTTC. This sequence encodes CASSLAGQKPQYF.

The CDR3 DNA is TGTGCCAGCAGGAACACAGGGCCCGGGGAGCTGTTTTTT. It yields the protein CASRNTGPGELFF. The rearrangement joins TRBV6-5 to TRBJ2-2; D is perhaps TRBD1 (6 bases). Trimming shortened V by 6 bases and J by 6 bases, and 11 bases separated the two germline ends. Germline V gene lookup returns CDR1 MNHEY and CDR2 SVGAGI. The length of the CDR3 is 13 residues.

The chain uses TRBV6-6 and TRBJ2-6, with a weak D call TRBD1 (5 bases). This CDR3 region has 15 residues. CDR1 is MNHNY and CDR2 is SVGAGI in the germline V gene (reference sequence). V gave up 6 bases and J gave up 0 bases, with 9 bases separating them. CDR3 loop: CASRGQASGANVLTF. The CDR3, as DNA: TGTGCCAGCAGAGGACAAGCCTCTGGGGCCAACGTCCTGACTTTC.

The J gene is TRBJ1-3, the V gene TRBV4-3; D unclear. Germline V gene data show CDR1 as LGHNA and CDR2 as YSLEER. This CDR3 comprises 15 residues. The V and J ends lost 1 base and 3 bases respectively, with 10 bases between them. CDR3 nucleotides: TGCGCCAGCAGCCAAGTTCAGGCAGTTGGAAACACCATATATTTT. Amino acid sequence: CASSQVQAVGNTIYF.

This chain uses TRBV2 with TRBJ2-7, with TRBD2 matching 10 bases. J gave up 3 bases and V 6 bases, and 8 bases lay outside the gene matches. Germline CDR1 and CDR2: SNHLY and FYNNEI. CDR3 size: 15 residues. The CDR3 spells CASRERGGPDYEQYF. The CDR3 coding sequence is TGTGCCAGCAGGGAGCGGGGGGGACCTGACTACGAGCAGTACTTC.

This clone is judged large. Other nucleotide sequences from this sample produce the same CDR3. The chain links TRBV3-1 (or the pseudogene TRBV3-2) to TRBJ1-5; 7 bases map to TRBD1. The ends lost 5 bases at V and 0 bases at J; junction bases unmatched: 1. The germline V gene encodes CDR1 LGHDT and CDR2 YNNKEL (reference sequence). The CDR3 length is 14 residues. CDR3 coding DNA: TGTGCCAGCAGCACAGGGGATAGCAATCAGCCCCAGCATTTT. Its protein is CASSTGDSNQPQHF.

This chain uses TRBV7-7 with TRBJ2-3; 14 bases fit TRBD2. The CDR3 extends over 16 amino acids. Germline loops: CDR1 SSHAT, CDR2 FNYEAQ (reference sequence). The junction had 5 bases not matched to a gene; V was cut back by 5 bases and J by 4 bases. CDR3 DNA sequence: TGTGCCAGCAGCATGGGACTAGCGGGGGTTGCAGATACGCAGTATTTT. Translated, it gives CASSMGLAGVADTQYF.